Shown below are 29 T cell receptor beta chains from a single sample sequenced in a study of cytomegalovirus exposure and HLA in healthy donors. The data were produced by immunoSEQ multiplex PCR, yet TCRdb's version contains in-frame clones alone and is incomplete. The sample holds fewer than 200,000 clones, roughly nine tenths seen once. The specimen sequenced was PBMCs. These receptors originate from a woman between 25 and 40 years old in good health and CMV-seronegative.

The chain recombines TRBV7-3 with TRBJ2-2; D is perhaps TRBD1 (6 bases). Germline-derived CDR1 and CDR2 are SGHTA and FQGTGA. The CDR3 length is 13 residues. Trimming pared 5 bases from V and 6 bases from J, leaving 10 bases between. The CDR3 DNA reads as TGTGCCAGCAGCAATACAGGGCCCGGGGAGCTGTTTTTT. This gives the protein CASSNTGPGELFF.

This chain joins TRBV6-6 and TRBJ2-5; 8 bases align to TRBD2. The germline gives CDR1 MNHNY, CDR2 SVGAGI (reference sequence). The CDR3 is 15 residues long. The trim removed 8 bases at V and 4 bases at J, leaving 12 bases unmatched. As DNA, the CDR3 is TGTGCCAGCTCCAGCGGGAGAGAGAGGAGAGAGACCCAGTACTTC. Its protein is CASSSGRERRETQYF.

The chain recombines TRBV5-5 with TRBJ2-5; tentative D call: TRBD2 (6 bases). CDR3 length: 13 residues. From germline, CDR1 is SGHKS and CDR2 YYEKEE (reference sequence). Trimming took off 4 bases at V and 2 bases at J, with 9 bases between the two ends. The CDR3 sequence: CASSRGYQETQYF. CDR3 in DNA: TGTGCCAGCAGCCGGGGGTATCAAGAGACCCAGTACTTC.

The chain couples TRBV9 to TRBJ1-6, with a possible D match to TRBD1 (5 bases). The CDR3 sequence is 14 residues long. V lost 0 bases, J lost 6 bases, and 7 bases lay in between. Germline CDR1 is SGDLS and CDR2 is YYNGEE. CDR3: CASSVGDPNSPLHF. The CDR3 nucleotides are TGTGCCAGCAGCGTAGGGGACCCTAATTCACCCCTCCACTTT. Full variable domain (missing parts from reference TRBV9 and TRBJ1-6): DSGVTQTPKHLITATGQRVTLRCSPRSGDLSVYWYQQSLDQGLQFLIQYYNGEERAKGNILERFSAQQFPDLHSELNLSSLELGDSALYFCASSVGDPNSPLHFGNGTRLTVT.

V usage is TRBV28 and J usage is TRBJ1-5; D not certain. Germline V CDR1 and CDR2: MDHEN, SYDVKM. The length of the CDR3 is 15 residues. V was pared by 6 bases and J by 4 bases, with 16 bases between. In DNA form, the CDR3 reads TGTGCCAGCAGCCCATCCGGGCCCCCGAATCAGCCCCAGCATTTT. Its translation is CASSPSGPPNQPQHF. Variable domain in full (rest from reference TRBV28 and TRBJ1-5): DVKVTQSSRYLVKRTGEKVFLECVQDMDHENMFWYRQDPGLGLRLIYFSYDVKMKEKGDIPEGYSVSREKKERFSLILESASTNQTSMYLCASSPSGPPNQPQHFGDGTRLSIL.

The V call is TRBV4-1, the J call TRBJ1-1; possible D gene TRBD1, 6 bases. The CDR3 extends over 16 amino acids. V was pared by 0 bases and J by 1 base, with 12 bases between. From germline, CDR1 is MGHRA and CDR2 YSYEKL. The CDR3 DNA reads as TGCGCCAGCAGCCAAGATCCGACAGGTAAGAACACTGAAGCTTTCTTT. The encoded protein is CASSQDPTGKNTEAFF.

V usage is TRBV4-3 and J usage is TRBJ2-1; either TRBD1 or TRBD2 may supply D (6 bases each). The CDR3 extends over 19 amino acids. V shed 1 base and J shed 1 base, with 20 bases lying between them. Germline V gene sequence: CDR1 LGHNA, CDR2 YSLEER. The CDR3: CASSQAGVMAGPSYNEQFF. CDR3 nucleotide sequence: TGCGCCAGCAGCCAAGCAGGGGTTATGGCGGGACCATCCTACAATGAGCAGTTCTTC.

This clone occurred once. The CDR3 DNA is TGTGCCAGCAGCGCCCCGTTCGGCTCTGGGGCCAACGTCCTGACTTTC. Protein product: CASSAPFGSGANVLTF. This chain uses TRBV9 with TRBJ2-6, with D unresolved. Per germline, CDR1 SGDLS and CDR2 YYNGEE. This CDR3 has 16 amino acids. V lost 3 bases and J lost 0, with 10 bases in between.

In the case of this clone: Additional DNA sequences in this sample encode the identical CDR3. This chain connects TRBV28 to TRBJ2-6, with unresolved D. Per the germline V gene, CDR1 is MDHEN and CDR2 is SYDVKM. The CDR3 totals 13 residues. V lost 6 bases and J lost 1, with 4 bases in between. CDR3 DNA: TGTGCCAGCAGGTCGTCTGGGGCCAACGTCCTGACTTTC. It codes for CASRSSGANVLTF.

In its sample, this clone was seen a few times. CDR3 nucleotide sequence: TGTGCCAGCAGTGGAGGGTTCTGGCAGCCCCAGCATTTT. This gives the protein CASSGGFWQPQHF. This chain joins TRBV28 and TRBJ1-5; D unresolved. Germline V gene lookup returns CDR1 MDHEN and CDR2 SYDVKM. This CDR3 region has 13 residues. The V gene lost 5 bases and the J gene lost 7 bases, with 12 bases spanning the gap. The whole variable domain, filled in from reference TRBV28 and TRBJ1-5, reads DVKVTQSSRYLVKRTGEKVFLECVQDMDHENMFWYRQDPGLGLRLIYFSYDVKMKEKGDIPEGYSVSREKKERFSLILESASTNQTSMYLCASSGGFWQPQHFGDGTRLSIL.

The chain is built from TRBV4-3 and TRBJ2-5; 8 nucleotides line up with TRBD1. V was clipped by 3 bases and J by 5 bases; unmatched bases: 8. The germline gives CDR1 LGHNA, CDR2 YSLEER. The CDR3 length is 15 residues. The CDR3 nucleotides read TGCGCCAGCAGCCAGACGACAGGGGTTAAGGAGACCCAGTACTTC. Amino acids: CASSQTTGVKETQYF.

The V gene is TRBV7-3, the J gene TRBJ2-3; 7 nucleotides match TRBD1. V was clipped by 1 base and J by 1 base; unmatched bases: 2. The CDR3 spans 15 residues. Germline CDR1 reads SGHTA; CDR2 reads FQGTGA. CDR3 loop: CASSLRQGGTDTQYF. CDR3 in DNA: TGTGCCAGCAGCTTAAGACAGGGCGGCACAGATACGCAGTATTTT.

The rearrangement links TRBV27 to TRBJ2-1, with a tentative D call TRBD1 (6 bases). The CDR3 consists of 15 residues. CDR1 is MNHEY, CDR2 SMNVEV, per germline (reference sequence). Trimming cost V 5 bases and J 10 bases, with 21 bases left between them. CDR3 residues: CASSPRSAGAQEQFF. CDR3 DNA: TGTGCCAGCAGTCCTCGATCAGCAGGGGCCCAGGAGCAGTTCTTC.

The J gene is TRBJ2-7, the V gene TRBV7-2; 7 bases are a match to TRBD1. The V gene end was trimmed by 4 bases and the J gene end by 6 bases; junction bases not matched to a gene: 3. Per the germline V gene, CDR1 is SGHTA and CDR2 is FQGNSA. The CDR3 has 12 amino acids. CDR3 region: CASSSTGFEQYF. CDR3 DNA: TGTGCCAGCAGCTCGACAGGGTTCGAGCAGTACTTC.

This chain joins TRBV9 and TRBJ1-1; weak D call: TRBD1 (6 bases). Deletions cut 3 bases from V and 7 bases from J, with 19 bases between. This CDR3 is built from 15 residues. Germline V gene sequence: CDR1 SGDLS, CDR2 YYNGEE. The CDR3 reads CASSAWKGEGHEAFF. In DNA form, the CDR3 reads TGTGCCAGCAGCGCCTGGAAGGGGGAGGGGCATGAAGCTTTCTTT.

The chain has TRBV6-1 and TRBJ1-1, with D unclear. The CDR3 is 15 amino acids. The germline V gene encodes CDR1 MNHNS and CDR2 SASEGT. Trimming cost V 0 bases and J 0 bases, with 8 bases left between them. CDR3: CASSEARHLNTEAFF. The CDR3 coding sequence is TGTGCCAGCAGTGAAGCCCGACACCTGAACACTGAAGCTTTCTTT.

V and J are TRBV19 and TRBJ2-1; a possible D gene is TRBD2 (5 bases). Germline V CDR1 and CDR2: LNHDA, SQIVND (reference sequence). The ends were cut back, 5 bases at V and 14 bases at J, with 16 bases in the middle. The CDR3 totals 12 residues. The CDR3, as DNA: TGTGCCAGTAGTGAGGGCTCCGTCATTAAGTTCTTC. Protein: CASSEGSVIKFF.

The rearrangement links TRBV15 to TRBJ1-1; D might be TRBD1 (5 bases). V was cut by 0 bases and J by 8 bases, with 7 bases left in between. Per the germline V gene, CDR1 is LNHNV and CDR2 is YYDKDF (reference sequence). The CDR3 has 12 amino acids. CDR3 nucleotide sequence: TGTGCCACCAGCAGAGATGAGGGGGAAGCTTTCTTT. It is translated as CATSRDEGEAFF.

This sequence joins TRBV15 and TRBJ2-6, with D maybe TRBD1 (5 bases). The V gene's germline CDR1 is LNHNV and CDR2 YYDKDF (reference sequence). Deletions cut 6 bases from V and 2 bases from J, with 8 bases between. The CDR3 totals 14 residues. The CDR3 reads CATRLQAGANVLTF. CDR3 DNA sequence: TGTGCCACCAGATTACAGGCTGGGGCCAACGTCCTGACTTTC.

J is TRBJ1-2 and V is TRBV7-9; weak D call: TRBD1 (6 bases). The CDR3 runs 14 residues. V lost 5 bases to trimming and J lost 2 bases, with 12 bases between them. Germline assignment: CDR1 SEHNR and CDR2 FQNEAQ (reference sequence). The CDR3 loop is CASSRTEANYGYTF. The CDR3 coding sequence is TGTGCCAGCAGCCGGACAGAGGCCAACTATGGCTACACCTTC.

V gene TRBV7-8 combines with J gene TRBJ2-3; TRBD2 matches 10 bases. Germline V CDR1 and CDR2: SGHVS, FQNEAQ. CDR3 length: 16 amino acids. V gave up 5 bases and J gave up 5 bases; unmatched junction bases: 10. The CDR3 loop is CASSPPSGGAGDTQYF. The CDR3 DNA sequence: TGTGCCAGCAGCCCACCAAGCGGGGGGGCGGGAGATACGCAGTATTTT.

The rearrangement joins TRBV2 to TRBJ2-5; no firm D call. Germline CDR1 and CDR2: SNHLY and FYNNEI. This CDR3 contains 11 residues. Deletions cut 6 bases from V and 0 bases from J, with 2 bases between. The CDR3 nucleotides read TGTGCCAGCAGCTACCAAGAGACCCAGTACTTC. Amino acids: CASSYQETQYF.

This clone is a singleton in its sample. The chain is built from TRBV2 and TRBJ2-1; the D gene could be TRBD1 or TRBD2 (7 bases each). CDR3 size: 14 residues. Germline V gives CDR1 SNHLY, CDR2 FYNNEI. Trimming took off 9 bases at V and 3 bases at J, with 15 bases between the two ends. The CDR3 bases are TGTGCCAGGGAAGACAGGGACTACTACAATGAGCAGTTCTTC. As protein: CAREDRDYYNEQFF.

The chain combines TRBV5-6 with TRBJ2-1, with D possibly TRBD2 on 7 matching bases. The CDR3 is 13 amino acids. V was cut by 4 bases and J by 10 bases, with 15 bases left in between. The germline V gene encodes CDR1 SGHDT and CDR2 YYEEEE. The CDR3 reads CASSPTWGGEQFF. CDR3 coding DNA: TGTGCCAGCAGCCCGACTTGGGGGGGCGAGCAGTTCTTC.

The chain employs TRBV19 and TRBJ1-2; TRBD1 matches at 9 bases. The CDR3 extends over 15 amino acids. From germline, CDR1 is LNHDA and CDR2 SQIVND (reference sequence). V lost 4 bases, J lost 2 bases, and 5 bases stayed unmatched. Here the CDR3 DNA reads TGTGCCAGTAGTAACACAGGGGGCTGGAACTATGGCTACACCTTC. Translated, it gives CASSNTGGWNYGYTF. Drawing the rest from reference TRBV19 and TRBJ1-2, the complete variable domain is DGGITQSPKYLFRKEGQNVTLSCEQNLNHDAMYWYRQDPGQGLRLIYYSQIVNDFQKGDIAEGYSVSREKKESFPLTVTSAQKNPTAFYLCASSNTGGWNYGYTFGSGTRLTVV.

The V call is TRBV28, the J call TRBJ2-1; D ambiguous. The CDR3 has 12 residues. The V end lost 5 bases, the J end lost 9 bases, and 11 bases lay between the germline ends. Germline CDR1 reads MDHEN; CDR2 reads SYDVKM. In nucleotides, the CDR3 is TGTGCCAGCAGTGTCGCGTTGGGTGAGCAGTTCTTC. Its protein is CASSVALGEQFF.

This sequence joins TRBV12-2 and TRBJ1-5. TRBV12-2 is flagged as a pseudogene. The CDR3 length is 12 residues. CDR3 in amino acids: CASRFGDQPQHF. The DNA of the CDR3 is TGTGCAAGTCGCTTCGGGGATCAGCCCCAGCATTTT.

The chain recombines TRBV7-2 with TRBJ2-7, with 8 bases lining up with TRBD1. V lost 5 bases to trimming and J lost 6 bases; unmatched junction nucleotides: 15. Germline V gene sequence: CDR1 SGHTA, CDR2 FQGNSA. The CDR3 is 16 amino acids. CDR3 sequence reads: CASSHPQGASVGEQYF. The CDR3 DNA follows: TGTGCCAGCAGCCACCCCCAGGGGGCTTCTGTGGGCGAGCAGTACTTC.

The chain uses TRBV19 and TRBJ1-1; 7 bases are a match to TRBD1. The germline CDR1 and CDR2 sequences are LNHDA and SQIVND (reference sequence). Unmatched junction bases numbered 1, after V lost 6 bases and J lost 3 bases. This CDR3 region has 12 residues. CDR3 in DNA: TGTGCCAGTAGAGACAGGGACACTGAAGCTTTCTTT. Its translation is CASRDRDTEAFF. The full variable domain, with the rest looked up from reference TRBV19 and TRBJ1-1, is DGGITQSPKYLFRKEGQNVTLSCEQNLNHDAMYWYRQDPGQGLRLIYYSQIVNDFQKGDIAEGYSVSREKKESFPLTVTSAQKNPTAFYLCASRDRDTEAFFGQGTRLTVV.